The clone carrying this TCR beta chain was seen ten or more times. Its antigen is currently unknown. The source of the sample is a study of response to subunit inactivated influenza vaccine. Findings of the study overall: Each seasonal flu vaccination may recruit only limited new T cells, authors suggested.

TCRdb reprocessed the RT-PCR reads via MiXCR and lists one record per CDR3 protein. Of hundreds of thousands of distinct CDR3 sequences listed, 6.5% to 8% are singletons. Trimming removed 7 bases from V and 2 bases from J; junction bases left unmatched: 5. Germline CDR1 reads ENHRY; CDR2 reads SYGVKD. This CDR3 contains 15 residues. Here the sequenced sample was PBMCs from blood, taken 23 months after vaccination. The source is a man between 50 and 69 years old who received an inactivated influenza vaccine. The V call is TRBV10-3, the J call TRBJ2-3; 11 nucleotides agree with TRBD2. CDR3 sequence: CAITLTSGTTDTQYF. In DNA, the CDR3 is TGTGCCATCACTCTGACTAGCGGGACCACAGATACGCAGTATTTT.